One T cell receptor (beta chain) is described in this entry. Losses at the gene ends were 3 bases for V and 4 bases for J; bases not matched to a gene: 4. CDR3 length: 14 amino acids. The germline gives CDR1 SGHRS, CDR2 YFSETQ. Authors' data handling: Using reference gene primer amplification, nucleated cell counts were estimated. Data came from immunoSEQ multiplex PCR; TCRdb stores just in-frame clones and leaves some out. V and J calls and clone size follow that table, whereas D and trimming were derived from the DNA. This sample has roughly 43,000 clones, with around 83% found just once. This specimen belongs to a study of blood T cell repertoires in COVID-19. Study-level background: Sites across the United States, Italy and Spain contributed samples from acute and convalescent COVID-19. T cells, B-cell-depleted T cells, or PBMCs provided the cDNA or gDNA that served as material.

The specimen sequenced was peripheral blood. This chain connects TRBV5-1 to TRBJ2-1, with TRBD2 matching over 7 bases. The TCR originated in a woman at least 80 years old with acute or convalescent COVID-19. CDR3 coding DNA: TGCGCCAGCAGCTACCTAGCGGCTTACAATGAGCAGTTCTTC. Translated, it gives CASSYLAAYNEQFF.